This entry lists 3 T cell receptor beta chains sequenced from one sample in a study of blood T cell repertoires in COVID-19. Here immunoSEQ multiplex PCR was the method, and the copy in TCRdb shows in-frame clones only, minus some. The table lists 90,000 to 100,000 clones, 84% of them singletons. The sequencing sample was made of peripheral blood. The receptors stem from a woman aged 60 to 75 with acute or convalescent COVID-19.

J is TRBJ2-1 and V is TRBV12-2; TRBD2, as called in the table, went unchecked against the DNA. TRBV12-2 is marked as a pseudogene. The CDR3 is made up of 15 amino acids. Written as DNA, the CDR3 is TGTGCAAGTCGCTTAGGTCCGCGCCTGTACAATGAGCAGTTCTTC. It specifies CASRLGPRLYNEQFF.

The CDR3 loop is CASSPPGWAGGDQPQHF. For the CDR3, the DNA is TGTGCCAGCTCCCCCCCCGGTTGGGCGGGGGGAGATCAGCCCCAGCATTTT. The V and J genes are TRBV18 and TRBJ1-5, with TRBD1 as a possible D gene (5 bases). V shed 6 bases and J shed 5 bases, with 23 bases lying between them. Germline-derived CDR1 and CDR2 are KGHSH and LQKENI. The CDR3 totals 17 residues. The full variable domain, rest sourced from reference TRBV18 and TRBJ1-5, is NAGVMQNPRHLVRRRGQEARLRCSPMKGHSHVYWYRQLPEEGLKFMVYLQKENIIDESGMPKERFSAEFPKEGPSILRIQQVVRGDSAAYFCASSPPGWAGGDQPQHFGDGTRLSIL.

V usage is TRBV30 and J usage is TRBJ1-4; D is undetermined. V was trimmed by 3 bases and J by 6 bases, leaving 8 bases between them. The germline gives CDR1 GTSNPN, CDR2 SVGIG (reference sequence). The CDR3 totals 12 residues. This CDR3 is CAWSVGDEKLFF. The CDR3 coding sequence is TGTGCCTGGAGCGTGGGAGATGAAAAACTGTTTTTT.